The TCR beta chain under discussion was sequenced for a study of beta chain features in type 1 diabetes. Study-wide findings and caveats: Patients with type 1 diabetes carried fewer insertions and had more deletions at their VDJ junctions. cDNA-based sequencing might over-represent cells highly expressing TCR. In all four CD4+ subsets, TCRB CDR3 length was significantly, moderately reduced in type 1 diabetes. PCR could preferentially amplify shorter templates, alike in patients and controls.

Every donor had blood drawn once into heparin, about 116 mL on average. The CDR3 covers 13 residues. CDR1 SNHLY and CDR2 FYNNEI come from the germline V gene. V was cut by 6 bases and J by 7 bases, with 15 bases left in between. Reverse transcribing all isolated RNA meant expressed TCRB transcripts were sequenced. The assay was immunoSEQ multiplex PCR, and TCRdb's table has in-frame clones only and misses some. The data contain hundreds of thousands of clones, about an eighth of them singletons. This clone turned up a few times. Its antigen is still unknown. The sample was naive CD4+ T cells from blood. This TCR was sampled from a man aged 18-30 years with type 1 diabetes. The chain combines TRBV2 with TRBJ1-1; D is possibly TRBD1 (6 bases). Here the CDR3 DNA reads TGTGCCAGCAGCCTGGACAGCCGTAATGAAGCTTTCTTT. Its protein product is CASSLDSRNEAFF.